The clone carrying this TCR beta chain is medium-sized by share. The data were obtained in a study of sequential checkpoint blockade in melanoma. Study details: Randomization was 1:1 between first-line nivolumab→ipilimumab and ipilimumab→nivolumab. Both treatment sequences were followed by maintenance nivolumab.

This table comes from immunoSEQ multiplex PCR, and its TCRdb copy is limited to in-frame clones, with some not included. Here the sample spans around 10,000 clones, approximately 73% being singletons. The CDR3 loop spans 14 amino acids. V shed 3 bases and J shed 4 bases, with 12 bases lying between them. The germline V gene has CDR1 MGHRA and CDR2 YSYEKL. Sample treatment: randomized to nivolumab then ipilimumab (arm A) or the reverse (arm B). Patients had received no earlier DNA-damaging chemotherapy. Live CD3+CD8+ CD19− CD56− cells were sorted from PBMCs. Material: CD8+ T cells sorted from blood (inferred from file names), obtained from a patient given nivolumab and ipilimumab in sequence. The chain carries TRBV4-1 and TRBJ1-1; a weak D match, TRBD1 (6 bases). The clonotype comes from a human donor with melanoma. Written as DNA, the CDR3 is TGCGCCAGCAGCCAGGTTACAGGGTCCACTGAAGCTTTCTTT. Residues: CASSQVTGSTEAFF.